This TCR beta chain is drawn from a study of vaccination effects on CD4 cells after COVID-19 (dated by TCRdb to 2022 to 2024). In the study overall: Post-vaccine samples across the study were collected a median of 72 days after the second dose, with a range of 14 to 241. The study compared SARS-CoV-2 spike-specific CD4+ TCR repertoires before and after mRNA vaccination in COVID-19 convalescent patients and infection-naive vaccine recipients. Cultures from other donors in the study were sequenced with the Oncomine TCR Beta short-read assay on an Illumina iSeq 100. Altogether, roughly 10 COVID-19 convalescent patients and a few SARS-CoV-2-naive healthy vaccine recipients made up the full study.

To identify antigen-specific CD4+ T cell clonotypes by their expansion, the ViraFEST assay first stimulated PBMC with viral peptide pools and then applied TCR sequencing. After roughly 11 days of culture, CD4+ T cells were isolated with the EasySep CD4+ T cell isolation kit. Participants received two doses of either the BNT162b2 or the mRNA-1273 mRNA SARS-CoV-2 vaccine. Healthy vaccine recipients had no prior SARS-CoV-2 infection, confirmed by negative nucleocapsid antibodies before and after vaccination. A few million PBMC per well were cultured with approximately 10 ug/ml peptides in IMDM containing roughly 5% human AB serum, around 10 IU/ml IL-2 and gentamicin. On days 3 and 7, half of the culture medium was replaced with fresh IL-2-containing medium. Unless noted otherwise, every peptide stimulation condition was cultured in triplicate wells. Using Ficoll-Paque Plus gradient centrifugation, PBMC were separated from whole blood and then either used fresh or cryopreserved at -140C. The overlapping peptide pools covered the spike proteins of SARS-CoV-2 as well as those of the common cold coronaviruses HCoV-NL63, HCoV-OC43 and HCoV-229E. The QIAamp micro DNA kit was used to extract genomic DNA from the cultured CD4+ T cells.

Clipping removes 10 bases from V and 4 bases from J, with 9 as the unmatched junction base count. The CDR3 runs 13 amino acids, cysteine and phenylalanine included. CDR3 DNA only is kept here, 39 bases in frame from base 1. The germline V gene (reference sequence) supplies CDR1 MNHNY and CDR2 SVGAGI. What the work shows at the level of the full study, not this receptor alone: Marked clonal contraction was observed in both infection-induced and vaccine-induced clones at late post-vaccination timepoints, consistent with waning T cell responses. In healthy vaccine recipients, vaccine-induced clones were almost all SARS-CoV-2 mono-reactive, with only 1 of 255 being cross-reactive with common cold coronaviruses. The study was limited by a small number of convalescent patients and lacked early post-infection timepoints.

The library was built by means of the immunoSEQ multiplex PCR assay. DNA from the cultured, isolated CD4+ T cells was subjected to TCR beta CDR3 sequencing. The authors' analysis ran thus. The analysis removed non-productive TCR sequences, trimmed reads to the CDR3 region, and retained only CDR3s that were 7 or more amino acids long. Antigen-specific clonotypes were identified with the MANAFEST web app by comparing expansion in peptide wells against reference cultures. To be called positive, a clone needed expansion at FDR<0.05 compared with the reference and with all other wells, an odds ratio greater than 5, and a frequency greater than 0.1% in two replicate wells. Clonotypes significantly expanded in SARS-CoV-2 spike wells and in at least one common cold coronavirus spike condition were defined as cross-reactive. Using the stringdist R package, CDR3 similarity was measured by Levenshtein distance, and unrooted trees were constructed with ape in R 3.6.1. In TCRdb, the immuneACCESS table is reduced to in-frame sequences with V and J assigned. These tables do not hold every clone; where another copy was compared, an unresolved V gene accounts for under half, and the others remain unexplained. The V and J calls and clone size are taken from that table; D and trimming were inferred from the DNA. The sample table contains over 50,000 clones; only one count was recorded for about three quarters of them. Of the sample, 1% to 1.5% falls within the top ten clones.

In regard to this clone: The antigen this receptor binds is unknown. Base qualities are not at hand, and no much larger clone is one base apart.

The sequence came from a human donor who received a COVID-19 vaccine. Sequenced here: CD4+ T cells from PBMCs cultured with HCoV-229E spike peptides, sampled after COVID-19 vaccination. The cell subset or site label on this specimen signifies: HCoV-229E spike overlapping peptide pool stimulation. The sequence links TRBV6-6 to TRBJ1-2; 7 middle bases align to TRBD1. The DNA sequence reads TGTGCCATCAAACAAGGGGGCAGCTATGGCTACACCTTC. Its translation reads: CAIKQGGSYGYTF.